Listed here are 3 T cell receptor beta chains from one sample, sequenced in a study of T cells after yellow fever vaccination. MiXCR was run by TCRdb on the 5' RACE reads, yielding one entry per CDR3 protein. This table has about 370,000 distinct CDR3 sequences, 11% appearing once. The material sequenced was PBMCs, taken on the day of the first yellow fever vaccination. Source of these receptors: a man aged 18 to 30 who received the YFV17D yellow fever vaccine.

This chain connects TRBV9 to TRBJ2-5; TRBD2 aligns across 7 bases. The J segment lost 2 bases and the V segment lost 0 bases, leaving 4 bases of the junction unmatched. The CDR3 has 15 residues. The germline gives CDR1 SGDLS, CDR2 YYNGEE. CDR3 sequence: CASSVARGTQETQYF. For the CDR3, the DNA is TGTGCCAGCAGCGTAGCGCGGGGGACTCAAGAGACCCAGTACTTC.

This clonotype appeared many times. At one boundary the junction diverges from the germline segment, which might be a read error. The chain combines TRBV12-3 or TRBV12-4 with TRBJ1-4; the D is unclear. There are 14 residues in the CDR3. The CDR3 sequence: CASSLRATNEKLFF. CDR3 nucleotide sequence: TGCGCCAGCAGCTTGCGAGCAACTAATGAAAAACTGTTTTTT.

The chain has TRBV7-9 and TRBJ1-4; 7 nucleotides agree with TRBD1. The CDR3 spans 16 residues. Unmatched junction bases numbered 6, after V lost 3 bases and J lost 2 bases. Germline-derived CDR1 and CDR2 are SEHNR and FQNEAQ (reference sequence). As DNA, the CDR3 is TGTGCCAGCAGCTTCAACAGGGGTCTCACTAATGAAAAACTGTTTTTT. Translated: CASSFNRGLTNEKLFF.